This record concerns one T cell receptor beta chain sequence. Using about 0.2 ug DNA, around 30,000 T cell genomes, the sorted-subset replicate PCRs were run. Sequencing was performed with immunoSEQ multiplex PCR; in TCRdb, only in-frame clones are kept and a portion is missing. The sample holds some 800,000 clones, 80% to 95% seen once. Naivety among CD8 cells was defined by CD45RO negativity and positive CCR7 selection, thereby excluding terminally differentiated effector memory CD45RA+ cells. The data were obtained in a study of shared clonotypes between healthy human individuals. The CDR3 totals 15 residues. V was clipped by 3 bases and J by 0 bases, with 12 bases between them. Germline loops: CDR1 MGHDK, CDR2 SYGVNS.

Sequenced material: naive CD8+ T cells sorted from blood. This receptor was taken from a man aged 25 to 45 in good health. The chain is built from TRBV25-1 and TRBJ2-7, with no clear D. This CDR3 reads CASSDGSLLSYEQYF. In DNA form, the CDR3 reads TGTGCCAGCAGTGACGGCAGCTTACTCTCCTACGAGCAGTACTTC.